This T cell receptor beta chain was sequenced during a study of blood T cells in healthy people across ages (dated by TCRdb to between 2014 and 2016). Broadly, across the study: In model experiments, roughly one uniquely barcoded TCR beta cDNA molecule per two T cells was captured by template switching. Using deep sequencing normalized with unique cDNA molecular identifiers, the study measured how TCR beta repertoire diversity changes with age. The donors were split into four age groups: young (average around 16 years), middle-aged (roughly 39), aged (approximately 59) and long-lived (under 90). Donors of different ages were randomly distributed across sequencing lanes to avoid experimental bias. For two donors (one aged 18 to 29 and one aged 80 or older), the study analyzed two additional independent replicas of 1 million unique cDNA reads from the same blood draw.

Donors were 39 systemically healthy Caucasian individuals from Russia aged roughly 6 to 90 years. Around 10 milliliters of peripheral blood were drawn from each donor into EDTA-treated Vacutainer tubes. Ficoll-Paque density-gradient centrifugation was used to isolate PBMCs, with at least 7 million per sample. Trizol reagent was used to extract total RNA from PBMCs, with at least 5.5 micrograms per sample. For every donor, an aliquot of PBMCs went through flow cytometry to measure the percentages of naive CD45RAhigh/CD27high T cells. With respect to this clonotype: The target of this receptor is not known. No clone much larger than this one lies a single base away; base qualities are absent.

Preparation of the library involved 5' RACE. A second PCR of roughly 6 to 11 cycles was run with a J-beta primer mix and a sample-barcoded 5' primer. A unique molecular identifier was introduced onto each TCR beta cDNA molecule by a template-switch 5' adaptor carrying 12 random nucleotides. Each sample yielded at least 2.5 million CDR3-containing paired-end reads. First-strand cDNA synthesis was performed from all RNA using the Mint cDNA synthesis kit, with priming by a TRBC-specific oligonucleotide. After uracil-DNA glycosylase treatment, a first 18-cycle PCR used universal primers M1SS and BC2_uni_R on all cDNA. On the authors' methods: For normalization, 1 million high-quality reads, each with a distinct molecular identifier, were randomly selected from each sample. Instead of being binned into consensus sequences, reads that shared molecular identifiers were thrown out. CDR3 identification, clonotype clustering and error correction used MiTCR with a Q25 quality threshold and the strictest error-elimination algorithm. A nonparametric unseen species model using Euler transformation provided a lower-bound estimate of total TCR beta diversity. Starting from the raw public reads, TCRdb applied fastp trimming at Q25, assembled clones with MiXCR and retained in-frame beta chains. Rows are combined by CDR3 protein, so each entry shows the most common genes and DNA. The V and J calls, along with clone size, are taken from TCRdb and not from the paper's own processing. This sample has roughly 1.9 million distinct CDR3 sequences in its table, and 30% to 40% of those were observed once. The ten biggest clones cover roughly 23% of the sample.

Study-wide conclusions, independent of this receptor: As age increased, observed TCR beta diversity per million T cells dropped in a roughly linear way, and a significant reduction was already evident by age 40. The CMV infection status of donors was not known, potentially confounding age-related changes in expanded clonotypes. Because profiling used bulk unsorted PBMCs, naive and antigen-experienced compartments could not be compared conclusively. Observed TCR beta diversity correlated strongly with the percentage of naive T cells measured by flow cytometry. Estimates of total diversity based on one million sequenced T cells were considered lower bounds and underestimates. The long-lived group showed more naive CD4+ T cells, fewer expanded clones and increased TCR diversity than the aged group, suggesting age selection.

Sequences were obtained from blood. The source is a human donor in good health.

The DNA sequence follows: TGTGCCAGCAGTAACGAGGGCGGGGGGGGCTACACCTTC. Its translation reads: CASSNEGGGGYTF. The chain links TRBV6-6 with TRBJ1-2; possibly the D gene is TRBD1, per 5 matching bases. Measured from the cysteine to the phenylalanine, the CDR3 is 13 residues long. The CDR3 DNA has 39 bases and is translated from base 1. V is cut by 5 bases and J by 8 bases, and the space between the germline ends is 15 bases. CDR1 is given as MNHNY and CDR2 as SVGAGI, both from the germline V gene (reference sequence).